This T cell receptor beta chain appears in the sequencing data of a study of OX40 agonist ivuxolimab in advanced cancers. Study in general: Ivuxolimab, which is an agonistic anti-OX40 (CD134) antibody, was administered to the patients.

Excluded were patients having autoimmune disease history or systemic immunosuppression. Samples were taken at baseline and on day 1 of cycles 4 and 7. Only in-frame clones appear in the TCRdb table, and some are missing; sequencing was by immunoSEQ multiplex PCR. The table includes 100,000 or so clones, approximately 91% detected once. This CDR3 comprises 16 residues. The V call is TRBV21-1, the J call TRBJ2-3; TRBD1, the D gene given by the table, was not confirmed from the DNA. TRBV21-1 is assigned pseudogene status. Here the sequenced sample was CD4+ or CD8+ T cells sorted from blood, taken in a trial of the OX40 agonist ivuxolimab. The source of this sequence is an adult with an advanced solid tumor such as melanoma, head and neck, liver or kidney cancer. CDR3 DNA sequence: TGTGCCAGCAGCAAAGAAGGGAAGACAGACACAGATACGCAGTATTTT. Translating it yields CASSKEGKTDTDTQYF.